The rows below give T cell receptor beta chains drawn from one sample of a study of T cells in Graves' hyperthyroidism and ophthalmopathy. From the multiplex PCR reads, TCRdb called clonotypes with MiXCR, one entry per CDR3 protein. Among under 350,000 distinct CDR3 sequences, around 20% were seen once, and the ten largest hold around 50%. The sequenced sample was blood. The receptors stem from a woman between 45 and 65 years old with Graves' hyperthyroidism. Both conserved end residues are part of each CDR3. A D gene is named only where the DNA matches it firmly. Clone size is not always given. Where it is, it says once, few, many or a class for expanded clones.

abundance	d_gene	v_gene	j_gene	CDR3nt	CDR3aa
-	-	TRBV6-1	TRBJ1-5	TGTGCCAGCAAAGGGACAAATCAGCCCCAGCATTTT	CASKGTNQPQHF
-	-	TRBV10-3	TRBJ2-1	TGTGCCATCAGTCCGGGGAGGAATGAGCAGTTCTTC	CAISPGRNEQFF
many	TRBD1	TRBV15	TRBJ1-2	TGTGCCACCAGCAGAGATCTACAGGGGTACTATGGCTACACCTTC	CATSRDLQGYYGYTF
many	-	TRBV28	TRBJ1-2	TGTGCCACCCAGAATGACGAAGCAACTGGCTACACCTTC	CATQNDEATGYTF
once	-	TRBV5-1	TRBJ1-2	TGCGCCACCTCACTCGGCCCTAACTATGGCTACACCTTC	CATSLGPNYGYTF
-	TRBD2	TRBV13	TRBJ2-3	TGTGCCAGCAGCATAACTAGCGCCACAGATACGCAGTATTTT	CASSITSATDTQYF
-	-	TRBV24-1	TRBJ2-2	TGTGCCACCAGTGATTTGAGGGGGGAACCTCGGACCGGGGAGCTGTTTTTT	CATSDLRGEPRTGELFF
-	TRBD2	TRBV15	TRBJ2-3	TGTGTCACCAGCAGAGGGACTAGCGGGAGTTGGACAGATACGCAGTATTTT	CVTSRGTSGSWTDTQYF
-	TRBD1	TRBV11-2	TRBJ1-1	TGTGCCAGCAGCTTAGCAGGGGGATTTACTGAAGCTTTCTTT	CASSLAGGFTEAFF
few	TRBD1	TRBV27	TRBJ2-7	TGTGCCAGCAGGTGGACAGGGGCATACGAGCAGTACTTC	CASRWTGAYEQYF
-	-	TRBV5-6	TRBJ1-5	TGTGCCAGCAGCCCCCGACGCCTAGGGGGGGGCAATCAGCCCCAGCATTTT	CASSPRRLGGGNQPQHF
-	-	TRBV19	TRBJ2-5	TGTGCCAGTAGTAGGGGGGCTACTCAAGAGACCCAGTACTTC	CASSRGATQETQYF
many	TRBD1	TRBV19	TRBJ2-7	TGTGCCAGTGGACCGGGACAGGGTCTGCTCGAGCAGTACTTC	CASGPGQGLLEQYF
many	-	TRBV7-9	TRBJ1-5	TGTGCCAGCAGCCCCCCGGGCACAGCCAATCAGCCCCAGCATTTT	CASSPPGTANQPQHF
-	TRBD2	TRBV12-3/TRBV12-4	TRBJ2-7	TGTGCCATCGCGGTTAGCGGGAGGGTTCGGTACGAGCAGTACTTC	CAIAVSGRVRYEQYF
many	TRBD1	TRBV2	TRBJ2-7	TGTGCCAGCAGCATGGGACAGGGATCCTACGAGCAGTACTTC	CASSMGQGSYEQYF
many	-	TRBV6-5	TRBJ1-1	TGTGCCAGCAGTTACCCTGGGCGTAGGGCGGAAGCTTTCTTT	CASSYPGRRAEAFF
many	TRBD1	TRBV20-1	TRBJ2-5	TGCAGTGCTAGAAGGACAGGGTGGAAAGAGACCCAGTACTTC	CSARRTGWKETQYF
many	TRBD2	TRBV6-1	TRBJ2-7	TGTGCCAGCAGTGAAGCCCCCGGAGATAGCGGGTACGAGCAGTACTTC	CASSEAPGDSGYEQYF
-	-	TRBV25-1	TRBJ1-6	TGTGCCAGCAGTGAATCAGTGGGGGAAAATTCACCCCTCCACTTT	CASSESVGENSPLHF
-	TRBD1	TRBV7-6	TRBJ1-1	TGTGCCAGCAGCGCCATAGACAGGGAAAAGGCTTTCTTT	CASSAIDREKAFF
-	-	TRBV28	TRBJ2-6	TGTGCCAGCTCTAAAGGACAGTTTAGCTCTGGGGCCAACGTCCTGACTTTC	CASSKGQFSSGANVLTF
few	TRBD1	TRBV19	TRBJ2-2	TGTGCCAGTAGTATCAAGGGGACAGGGGATACCGGGGAGCTGTTTTTT	CASSIKGTGDTGELFF
many	TRBD1	TRBV12-3/TRBV12-4	TRBJ1-1	TGTGCCAGCAGTGGTTTGGGACAGAAGAACACTGAAGCTTTCTTT	CASSGLGQKNTEAFF
many	-	TRBV24-1	TRBJ2-1	TGTGCCACCAGTAGAGTCACCAATGAGCAGTTCTTC	CATSRVTNEQFF
many	TRBD2	TRBV28	TRBJ2-7	TGTGCCAGCAGTCCGGGGGGGACCCCGTTGAGGTACGAGCAGTACTTC	CASSPGGTPLRYEQYF
many	TRBD1	TRBV2	TRBJ1-2	TGTGCCAGCACCAGGACAGGGGGCTATGGCTACACCTTC	CASTRTGGYGYTF
many	TRBD2	TRBV20-1	TRBJ2-1	TGCAGTGCTAGAGATCCCAGCGGGAGTACTGAGCAGTTCTTC	CSARDPSGSTEQFF
-	-	TRBV7-9	TRBJ1-3	TGTGCCAGCAGCTCCCGGGTAAACACCATATATTTT	CASSSRVNTIYF
-	-	TRBV28	TRBJ1-5	TGTGCCAGCAGTTTGAGGCAGGGAAGTTACGCTCAGCCCCAGCATTTT	CASSLRQGSYAQPQHF
many	-	TRBV2	TRBJ2-7	TGTGCCAGCAGGACCGATTCCTACGAGCAGTACTTC	CASRTDSYEQYF